These 10 T cell receptor beta chains share one sample of origin, sequenced in a study of blood T cell repertoires in COVID-19. Produced via immunoSEQ multiplex PCR; TCRdb's table is partial and in-frame only. The sample carries fewer than 300,000 clones, 70% to 90% recorded once. The sequencing sample was made of PBMCs or T cells enriched from blood (not recorded which). These receptors were collected from a woman aged 25 to 39 who had recovered from COVID-19.

V is TRBV13 and J is TRBJ2-5; 7 nucleotides agree with TRBD2. Germline assignment: CDR1 PRHDT and CDR2 FYEKMQ (reference sequence). After removal of 2 bases from V and 5 bases from J, the junction contained 14 bases not matched to a gene. The CDR3 totals 17 residues. CDR3 sequence: CASSLLGEGRSRETQYF. CDR3 DNA: TGTGCCAGCAGCTTATTGGGGGAGGGCCGAAGTAGGGAGACCCAGTACTTC.

The rearrangement links TRBV5-4 to TRBJ2-1; D might be TRBD2 (6 bases). Germline CDR1 SGHNT, CDR2 YYREEE (reference sequence). This CDR3 is built from 14 residues. Trimming shortened V by 4 bases and J by 4 bases, and 12 bases separated the two germline ends. CDR3 residues: CASSSSGRYNEQFF. In DNA form, the CDR3 reads TGTGCCAGCAGCAGTAGCGGACGTTACAATGAGCAGTTCTTC.

CDR3 loop: CASSDRGGGTDTQYF. The CDR3 nucleotides read TGTGCCAGCAGTGACAGGGGCGGAGGGACAGATACGCAGTATTTT. J is TRBJ2-3 and V is TRBV6-4, with a weak D call TRBD2 (6 bases). There are 15 residues in the CDR3. With 2 bases removed from V and 3 bases from J, the gap between germline ends came to 12 bases. Germline lookup yields CDR1 MRHNA and CDR2 SNTAGT.

The chain carries TRBV9 and TRBJ2-3; no definite D call. The germline CDR1 and CDR2 sequences are SGDLS and YYNGEE. The CDR3 has 12 residues. The V gene lost 4 bases and the J gene lost 1 base, with 4 bases spanning the gap. The CDR3 region has the DNA TGTGCCAGCAGCATCGGCACAGATACGCAGTATTTT. Amino acid sequence: CASSIGTDTQYF.

This chain uses TRBV2 with TRBJ2-2; perhaps TRBD1 as D (5 bases). The CDR3 contains 14 residues. Trimming stripped 6 bases from V and 7 bases from J, with 15 bases between. Germline V gene lookup returns CDR1 SNHLY and CDR2 FYNNEI. CDR3 nucleotides: TGTGCCAGCAGGGGGCAGGGTCGCGACGGGGAGCTGTTTTTT. Protein product: CASRGQGRDGELFF.

This chain connects TRBV30 to TRBJ2-6, with TRBD1 matching 7 bases. Trimming at V came to 5 bases and at J to 8 bases, leaving 9 bases not matched to a gene. Germline V CDR1 and CDR2: GTSNPN, SVGIG (reference sequence). The CDR3 consists of 14 residues. The CDR3 region has the DNA TGTGCCTGGGCAAGGACAGGTAGAACCAACGTCCTGACTTTC. Translating it yields CAWARTGRTNVLTF.

V usage is TRBV11-3 and J usage is TRBJ2-3, with TRBD2 matching over 8 bases. V was pared by 4 bases and J by 7 bases, with 7 bases of the junction left unmatched. The CDR3 loop spans 14 amino acids. Germline V gene sequence: CDR1 SGHNT, CDR2 YENEEA. This chain's CDR3 is CASSSGGRGNTQYF. The CDR3 region has the DNA TGTGCCAGCAGCTCGGGGGGGCGAGGGAATACGCAGTATTTT.

The chain employs TRBV9 and TRBJ1-2, with D unclear. Per the germline V gene, CDR1 is SGDLS and CDR2 is YYNGEE. CDR3 size: 13 residues. V was trimmed by 0 bases and J by 4 bases, leaving 7 bases between them. CDR3 sequence reads: CASSVEAGYGYTF. The CDR3 nucleotides read TGTGCCAGCAGCGTAGAGGCAGGCTATGGCTACACCTTC.

CDR3 nucleotides: TGTGCCAGCAGGCCCCGCAGCGAAAGGGGGAACACTGAAGCTTTCTTT. This translates into CASRPRSERGNTEAFF. The chain combines TRBV21-1 with TRBJ1-1; the table gives TRBD1 as D, unverified against the DNA. TRBV21-1 is shown as a pseudogene. This CDR3 is 16 amino acids long.

V and J are TRBV7-9 and TRBJ2-3, with D tentatively TRBD2 (7 bases). The V end lost 1 base, the J end lost 1 base, and 9 bases lay between the germline ends. CDR1 is SEHNR, CDR2 FQNEAQ, per germline (reference sequence). The CDR3 is made up of 15 amino acids. The DNA of the CDR3 is TGTGCCAGCAGCTTAGGGGGGGGCGGCACAGATACGCAGTATTTT. Its translation is CASSLGGGGTDTQYF.